This TCR beta chain was sequenced in a study of neoadjuvant anti-PD-1 for oral cavity cancer. Germline loops: CDR1 SQVTM, CDR2 ANQGSEA. The CDR3 runs 14 residues. The V gene lost 4 bases and the J gene lost 0 bases, with 9 bases spanning the gap. Time point in this sample: after neoadjuvant nivolumab, at surgical resection. This table comes from immunoSEQ multiplex PCR, and its TCRdb copy is limited to in-frame clones, with some not included. The data hold 11,000 to 15,000 clones, with over 60% observed a single time. The sample was PBMCs, taken after nivolumab (anti-PD-1) treatment. V gene TRBV29-1 combines with J gene TRBJ1-4; tentatively, D is TRBD1 (6 bases). This receptor was taken from a person between 40 and 80 years old with oral cavity squamous cell carcinoma. CDR3 coding DNA: TGCAGCGTTGGAAAGGGGGCAACTAATGAAAAACTGTTTTTT. It translates to CSVGKGATNEKLFF.